This entry features one TCR beta chain sequence. The sample originates from a study of T cells in localized non-small cell lung cancer. This CDR3 spans 16 amino acids. The germline V gene has CDR1 SGHRS and CDR2 YFSETQ. The V segment lost 4 bases and the J segment 4 bases; nucleotides outside the gene matches: 13. TCRdb keeps only in-frame clones here, not all; method: immunoSEQ multiplex PCR. The sample has tens of thousands of clones; approximately 94% are singletons. This rearrangement joins TRBV5-1 to TRBJ2-5; 7 bases match TRBD1. The clonotype was recovered from a woman aged 35 to 69 with stage I lung adenocarcinoma. The specimen was peripheral blood, collected before any cancer treatment. The CDR3 reads CASSPRDSRLRETQYF. The CDR3 coding sequence is TGCGCCAGCAGCCCAAGGGACAGTAGGCTGAGAGAGACCCAGTACTTC.